This TCR beta chain was observed in a study of human T cells and chemical hapten exposure. Study-wide background: Patients' scalps got diphenylcyclopropenone weekly throughout the approximately 25-week study. Once 0.01% DPC had been applied to the upper back by patch test, readings were taken at 6 days. The study's findings and limits: Counts of TCRs above 1 in 1000 frequency stayed unchanged with DPC sensitization.

At least ten counts were recorded for this clonotype. Its target is unknown. In TCRdb, the RACE reads were re-called with MiXCR into one record per CDR3 protein. The data show fewer than 100,000 distinct CDR3 sequences, 9.5% to 15% seen once. Indicated time point: patch test 1, 2 weeks after DPC sensitization. Treatment indicated: therapeutic diphenylcyclopropenone sensitization with weekly scalp DPC. At patch-test visits, sampling came before the patch test. This TCR was sampled from a woman between 40 and 50 years old with alopecia areata. Some clones in this sample may be carry-over from other donors' samples. This specimen consisted of whole blood, obtained in connection with sensitization to the hapten diphenylcyclopropenone (DPC).

The CDR3 DNA reads TGTGCCAGCAGCGTTATAGCTAGTATCTACAATGAGCAGTTCTTC. Its translation is CASSVIASIYNEQFF. V gene TRBV7-9 combines with J gene TRBJ2-1; D is uncertain. V lost 5 bases, J lost 3 bases, and 14 bases lay in between. Per the germline V gene, CDR1 is SEHNR and CDR2 is FQNEAQ (reference sequence). The CDR3 runs 15 residues.